The clone carrying this TCR beta chain was seen at least ten times. During its preparation, the TCRbeta library received unique molecular identifiers. MiXCR, run by TCRdb on the PCR reads, gives a single entry per CDR3 protein. The sample consists of some 180,000 distinct CDR3 sequences, roughly 7.1% of them appearing once. These data belong to a study of T-cell reconstitution after alpha-beta-depleted transplantation in children. Germline assignment: CDR1 MNHEY and CDR2 SVGAGI. Trimming pared 0 bases from V and 2 bases from J, leaving 4 bases between. The CDR3 consists of 13 residues. V usage is TRBV6-5 and J usage is TRBJ2-5; D unclear. Sample: PBMCs, taken before TCRalphabeta/CD19-depleted stem cell transplant. The receptor was isolated from a boy aged 2-9 years with acute lymphoblastic leukemia, due to receive a stem cell transplant. The CDR3 coding sequence is TGTGCCAGCAGTTACTCGGGTCAAGAGACCCAGTACTTC. Residues: CASSYSGQETQYF.